This T cell receptor beta chain was observed in a study of blood T cell repertoires in COVID-19. Assay: immunoSEQ multiplex PCR; the TCRdb copy retains only in-frame clones and omits some. The data hold under 300,000 clones, with approximately 79% observed a single time. Sequencing was carried out using peripheral blood. This receptor was identified in a woman older than 75 with active or convalescent COVID-19.

CDR3 residues: CASSLSESGNYGYTF. The CDR3 DNA sequence: TGCGCCAGCAGCTTGTCGGAGAGTGGTAACTATGGCTACACCTTC. The chain is built from TRBV5-1 and TRBJ1-2; D is unclear. This CDR3 spans 15 amino acids. Germline V gene sequence: CDR1 SGHRS, CDR2 YFSETQ. V lost 1 base and J lost 1, with 11 bases in between.